Here is one T cell receptor beta chain with its context. Stated time point: baseline, week 1 (first vaccination visit). Regarding treatment: pre-vaccination baseline after standard-of-care therapy. Trimming stripped 6 bases from V and 4 bases from J, with 13 bases between. Per the germline V gene, CDR1 is LNHDA and CDR2 is SQIVND (reference sequence). This CDR3 is built from 15 residues. These data come from a study of a mutant IDH1 vaccine in newly diagnosed glioma. About the study: Averaging around 42 years of age, treated patients were around 60% male and about 38% female. Standard pretreatment was either radiotherapy, temozolomide, or, for most, radiochemotherapy with temozolomide.

Sequenced by immunoSEQ multiplex PCR; TCRdb stores in-frame clones only, minus some. The top ten hold around 2.5% of the sample, which has 59,000 or so clones, 75% to 95% seen once. The chain joins TRBV19 to TRBJ1-6; tentatively, D is TRBD1 (5 bases). The sample consisted of PBMCs, taken from a glioma patient treated with radiotherapy, temozolomide or both. The receptor's source is a man aged 45-65 years with glioma. CDR3 sequence (DNA): TGTGCCAGTAGATCACGGGGGGAATATAATTCACCCCTCCACTTT. Its translation is CASRSRGEYNSPLHF.